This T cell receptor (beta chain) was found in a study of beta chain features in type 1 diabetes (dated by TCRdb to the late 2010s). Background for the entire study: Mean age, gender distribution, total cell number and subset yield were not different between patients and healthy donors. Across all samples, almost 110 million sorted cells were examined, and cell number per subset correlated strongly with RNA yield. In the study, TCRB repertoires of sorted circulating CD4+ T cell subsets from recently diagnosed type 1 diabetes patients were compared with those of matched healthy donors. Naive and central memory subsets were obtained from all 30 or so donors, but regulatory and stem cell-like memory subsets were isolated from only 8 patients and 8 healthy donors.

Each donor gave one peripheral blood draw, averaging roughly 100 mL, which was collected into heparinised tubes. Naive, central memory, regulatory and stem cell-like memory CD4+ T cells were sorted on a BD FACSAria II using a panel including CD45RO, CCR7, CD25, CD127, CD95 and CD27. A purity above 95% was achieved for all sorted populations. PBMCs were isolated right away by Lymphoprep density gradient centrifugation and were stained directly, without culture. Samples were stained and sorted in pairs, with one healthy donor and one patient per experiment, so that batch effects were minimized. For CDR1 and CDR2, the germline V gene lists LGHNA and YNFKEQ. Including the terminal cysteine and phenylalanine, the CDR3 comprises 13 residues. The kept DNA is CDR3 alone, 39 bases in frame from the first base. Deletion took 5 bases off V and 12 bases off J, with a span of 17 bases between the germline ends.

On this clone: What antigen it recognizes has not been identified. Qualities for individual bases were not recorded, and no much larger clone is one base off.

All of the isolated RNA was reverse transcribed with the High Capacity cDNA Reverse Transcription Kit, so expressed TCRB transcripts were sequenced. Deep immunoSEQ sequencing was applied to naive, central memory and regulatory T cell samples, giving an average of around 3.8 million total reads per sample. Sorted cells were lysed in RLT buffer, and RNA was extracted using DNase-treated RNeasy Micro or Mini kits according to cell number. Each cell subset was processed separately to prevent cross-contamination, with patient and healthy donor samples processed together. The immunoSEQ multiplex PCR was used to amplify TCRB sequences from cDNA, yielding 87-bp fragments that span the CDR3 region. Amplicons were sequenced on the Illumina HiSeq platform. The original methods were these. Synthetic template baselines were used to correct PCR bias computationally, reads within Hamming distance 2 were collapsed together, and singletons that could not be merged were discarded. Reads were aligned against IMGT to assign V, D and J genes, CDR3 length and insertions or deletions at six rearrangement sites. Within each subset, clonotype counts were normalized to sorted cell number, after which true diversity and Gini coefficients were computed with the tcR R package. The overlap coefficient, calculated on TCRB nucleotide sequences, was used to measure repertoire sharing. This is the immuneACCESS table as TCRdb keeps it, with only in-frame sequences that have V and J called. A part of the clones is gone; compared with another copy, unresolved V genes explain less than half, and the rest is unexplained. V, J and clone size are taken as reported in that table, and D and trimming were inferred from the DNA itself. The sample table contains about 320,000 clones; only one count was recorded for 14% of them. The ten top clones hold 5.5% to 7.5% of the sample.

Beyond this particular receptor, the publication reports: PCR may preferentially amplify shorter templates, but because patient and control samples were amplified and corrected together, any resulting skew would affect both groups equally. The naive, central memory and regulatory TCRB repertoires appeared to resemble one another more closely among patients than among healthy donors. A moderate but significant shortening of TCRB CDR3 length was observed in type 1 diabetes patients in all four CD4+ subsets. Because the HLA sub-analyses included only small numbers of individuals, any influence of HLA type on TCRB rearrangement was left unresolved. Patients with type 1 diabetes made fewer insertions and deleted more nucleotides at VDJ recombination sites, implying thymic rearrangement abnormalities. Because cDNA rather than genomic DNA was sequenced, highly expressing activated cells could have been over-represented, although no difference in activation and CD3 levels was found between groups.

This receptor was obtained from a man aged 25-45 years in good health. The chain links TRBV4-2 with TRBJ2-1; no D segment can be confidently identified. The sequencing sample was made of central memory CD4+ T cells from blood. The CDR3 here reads CASSFGVEFGQFF. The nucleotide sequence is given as TGTGCCAGCAGCTTTGGTGTTGAGTTCGGGCAGTTCTTC.